The source of this TCR beta chain is a study of CXCR3-negative and CXCR3-positive naive CD8 T cells. Overall study findings and caveats: Researchers report that CXCR3-positive naive cells carry more hydrophobic TRB CDR3s than CXCR3-negative naive cells. The TRBV-TRBJ usage of naive CXCR3-negative and CXCR3-positive cells was similar, but that of memory cells differed. From TRB CDR3 properties, TCR strength was inferred; surface CD5 did not differ between naive subsets.

This CDR3 comprises 16 residues. Points on this clonotype: Its antigen is unidentified.

cDNA libraries for TRB were generated by 5' RACE incorporating UMI labels. From its re-call of the 5' RACE reads, TCRdb lists each CDR3 protein once, without DNA. The sample holds some 150,000 distinct CDR3 sequences. This chain links TRBV12-3 or TRBV12-4 with TRBJ2-3; the TCRdb D gene call, TRBD1, has no DNA to confirm it. The sample comprised naive CXCR3+ CD8+ T cells from blood. The subset is: CD45RO-CCR7+CD27+CD95- naive CD8+ T cells expressing CXCR3 (TNR3+). The TCR sequence derives from a human donor in good health. Some clones in this sample may be carry-over from other donors' samples. CDR3 region: CASRMTGGLGTDTQYF.